The 20 T cell receptor beta chains presented below share a single source sample, sequenced in a study of OX40 agonist ivuxolimab in advanced cancers. Sequencing used immunoSEQ multiplex PCR; TCRdb keeps in-frame clones, though not all of them. This sample has some 60,000 clones; 85% occur once, and the top ten carry 3% to 4%. Here the sequenced sample was CD4+ or CD8+ T cells sorted from blood, taken in a trial of the OX40 agonist ivuxolimab. The receptors shown here come from an adult with an advanced solid tumor such as melanoma, head and neck, liver or kidney cancer.

This clone is categorized as medium-sized. The chain combines TRBV29-1 with TRBJ2-5; 9 bases are a match to TRBD1. Germline trimming cut 4 bases from V and 4 bases from J; bases unmatched to any gene: 4. The CDR3 totals 13 residues. Germline loops: CDR1 SQVTM, CDR2 ANQGSEA. The CDR3 loop reads CSVVTGGAETQYF. CDR3 DNA: TGCAGCGTTGTTACAGGGGGCGCAGAGACCCAGTACTTC.

The chain couples TRBV30 to TRBJ2-5; D possibly matches TRBD1 or TRBD2 (5 bases each). The germline V gene encodes CDR1 GTSNPN and CDR2 SVGIG (reference sequence). This CDR3 has 13 amino acids. Trimming cost V 0 bases and J 5 bases, with 10 bases left between them. The CDR3 nucleotides read TGTGCCTGGAGTGTACGGGGCGCGGAGACCCAGTACTTC. Its protein product is CAWSVRGAETQYF.

In its sample, this clone was seen a few times. This chain joins TRBV29-1 and TRBJ2-5; no reliable D call. The germline gives CDR1 SQVTM, CDR2 ANQGSEA. The CDR3 is 13 amino acids. The V end lost 6 bases, the J end lost 5 bases, and 16 bases lay between the germline ends. The CDR3 sequence: CSVLRTDGETQYF. As DNA, the CDR3 is TGCAGCGTCCTCAGAACGGACGGGGAGACCCAGTACTTC.

The rearrangement links TRBV18 to TRBJ1-2, with a weak D call TRBD1 (5 bases). Germline lookup yields CDR1 KGHSH and CDR2 LQKENI. V lost 0 bases, J lost 2 bases, and 10 bases lay in between. This CDR3 has 15 residues. CDR3 amino acids: CASSPPGLGNYGYTF. CDR3 nucleotides: TGTGCCAGCTCACCACCGGGACTGGGGAACTATGGCTACACCTTC.

This sequence joins TRBV6-5 and TRBJ1-3; D possibly corresponds to TRBD1 (6 bases). The CDR3 length is 14 residues. The germline gives CDR1 MNHEY, CDR2 SVGAGI. The ends were cut back, 6 bases at V and 1 base at J, with 10 bases in the middle. CDR3 in amino acids: CASSQQGSGNTIYF. CDR3 bases: TGTGCCAGCAGCCAACAGGGATCTGGAAACACCATATATTTT.

This chain connects TRBV7-9 to TRBJ1-4, with 7 bases identical to TRBD1. The V segment lost 5 bases and the J segment 7 bases; nucleotides outside the gene matches: 7. The CDR3 has 14 amino acids. Germline CDR1 and CDR2: SEHNR and FQNEAQ (reference sequence). The CDR3 bases are TGTGCCAGCAGCAACAGGGGAAGGGTTGAAAAACTGTTTTTT. Amino acids: CASSNRGRVEKLFF.

V is TRBV5-1 and J is TRBJ2-5, with a weak D call TRBD1 (5 bases). CDR1 and CDR2 (germline): SGHRS, YFSETQ. V was shortened by 0 bases and J by 9 bases, with 9 bases between the two germline ends. The CDR3 extends over 12 amino acids. CDR3 nucleotide sequence: TGCGCCAGCAGCTTGGATGAAGGGGCCCAGTACTTC. Encoded protein: CASSLDEGAQYF.

V gene TRBV7-9 combines with J gene TRBJ2-1; 9 nucleotides align to TRBD1. There are 14 residues in the CDR3. Looked up from germline, CDR1 is SEHNR and CDR2 is FQNEAQ (reference sequence). V lost 3 bases and J lost 4; bases outside the gene matches: 1. CDR3 region: CASSFGTGYNEQFF. The CDR3 DNA reads TGTGCCAGCAGCTTCGGGACAGGGTACAATGAGCAGTTCTTC.

The V gene is TRBV7-9, the J gene TRBJ2-3; the D is unclear. V was cut by 2 bases and J by 3 bases, with 9 bases left in between. Germline V gives CDR1 SEHNR, CDR2 FQNEAQ (reference sequence). The length of the CDR3 is 14 residues. This CDR3 reads CASSLSSKTDTQYF. Here the CDR3 DNA reads TGTGCCAGCAGCTTAAGTTCTAAAACAGATACGCAGTATTTT.

The rearrangement uses TRBV11-3 and TRBJ2-1; D perhaps matches TRBD1 (5 bases). Between the trimmed V and J ends, which lost 5 bases and 3 bases, there was a span of 23 bases. This CDR3 has 18 residues. CDR1 is SGHNT, CDR2 YENEEA, per germline. CDR3 sequence reads: CASSPSYLDSTHYNEQFF. The CDR3 bases are TGTGCCAGCAGCCCCAGCTACCTTGACAGCACCCACTACAATGAGCAGTTCTTC.

The rearrangement links TRBV2 to TRBJ2-2, with D unclear. The CDR3 runs 14 residues. The V gene's germline CDR1 is SNHLY and CDR2 FYNNEI. With 1 base removed from V and 1 base from J, the gap between germline ends came to 4 bases. The CDR3 reads CASSEGWNTGELFF. CDR3 sequence (DNA): TGTGCCAGCAGTGAAGGCTGGAACACCGGGGAGCTGTTTTTT.

The chain couples TRBV19 to TRBJ2-3; D not resolved. The germline CDR1 and CDR2 sequences are LNHDA and SQIVND (reference sequence). Trimming removed 5 bases at V and 6 bases at J, with 15 bases between. This CDR3 is 14 amino acids long. CDR3 region: CASSPRAPMDTQYF. CDR3 DNA: TGTGCCAGTAGTCCTCGGGCCCCGATGGATACGCAGTATTTT.

The genes are TRBV7-3 and TRBJ2-3; no clear D gene. The CDR3 is 13 residues long. CDR1 SGHTA and CDR2 FQGTGA come from the germline V gene. Trimming took 3 bases from V and 4 from J, leaving 8 bases between them. CDR3 residues: CASSFNSADTQYF. The CDR3 bases are TGTGCCAGCAGCTTTAATTCTGCAGATACGCAGTATTTT.

CDR3 amino acids: CASSVEAGGPGEQYF. CDR3 DNA sequence: TGTGCCAGCAGCGTCGAGGCGGGAGGGCCTGGGGAGCAGTACTTC. The chain combines TRBV9 with TRBJ2-7, with 9 positions matching TRBD2. The V and J ends lost 2 bases and 7 bases, in that order; junction bases with no gene match: 10. In germline, CDR1 is SGDLS, CDR2 YYNGEE. The CDR3 spans 15 residues.

The genes are TRBV19 and TRBJ2-7; no clear D. V lost 5 bases, J lost 5 bases, and 13 bases lay in between. The CDR3 length is 13 residues. Germline V gene data show CDR1 as LNHDA and CDR2 as SQIVND (reference sequence). Here the CDR3 DNA reads TGTGCCAGTAGTCCGAGACCGGAGCACGAGCAGTACTTC. Its protein is CASSPRPEHEQYF.

The V call is TRBV18, the J call TRBJ1-3; 7 nucleotides line up with TRBD1. V shed 2 bases, J shed 4 bases, and the junction held 5 bases outside the gene matches. From germline, CDR1 is KGHSH and CDR2 LQKENI. The CDR3 loop spans 15 amino acids. The CDR3 spells CASSPNRGYGNTIYF. DNA of the CDR3: TGTGCCAGCTCACCAAACAGGGGATACGGAAACACCATATATTTT.

This chain links TRBV13 with TRBJ2-1, with TRBD2 matching over 14 bases. Germline CDR1 and CDR2: PRHDT and FYEKMQ (reference sequence). The CDR3 covers 17 residues. Losses at the gene ends were 5 bases for V and 9 bases for J; bases not matched to a gene: 12. In DNA, the CDR3 is TGTGCCAGCAGCCCCGCCAAGACTAGCGGGGGGGCCTCTGAGCAGTTCTTC. This sequence encodes CASSPAKTSGGASEQFF. Filled out from reference TRBV13 and TRBJ2-1, the complete variable domain reads AAGVIQSPRHLIKEKRETATLKCYPIPRHDTVYWYQQGPGQDPQFLISFYEKMQSDKGSIPDRFSAQQFSDYHSELNMSSLELGDSALYFCASSPAKTSGGASEQFFGPGTRLTVL.

V is TRBV30 and J is TRBJ2-7, with 9 bases matching TRBD1. From germline, CDR1 is GTSNPN and CDR2 SVGIG (reference sequence). V lost 2 bases, J lost 7 bases, and 6 bases stayed unmatched. The CDR3 runs to 13 residues. CDR3 nucleotide sequence: TGTGCCTGGAGTCTAGGGACAGGGTCTGAGCAGTACTTC. It yields the protein CAWSLGTGSEQYF.

The CDR3 region is CASSIGGGTEAFF. DNA for the CDR3: TGTGCCAGTAGTATTGGGGGGGGAACTGAAGCTTTCTTT. The chain recombines TRBV19 with TRBJ1-1; D might be TRBD1 (5 bases). Germline V CDR1 and CDR2: LNHDA, SQIVND (reference sequence). V was shortened by 3 bases and J by 5 bases, with 10 bases between the two germline ends. The CDR3 contains 13 residues.

This clone was recorded only once. The rearrangement joins TRBV27 to TRBJ2-3, with D possibly being TRBD2 (6 bases). V gave up 4 bases and J gave up 3 bases, with 17 bases separating them. Germline V gene sequence: CDR1 MNHEY, CDR2 SMNVEV (reference sequence). The CDR3 runs to 16 residues. In DNA, the CDR3 is TGTGCCAGCAGTTATTGGCTTCCTCGGGGGACAGATACGCAGTATTTT. Translation: CASSYWLPRGTDTQYF.